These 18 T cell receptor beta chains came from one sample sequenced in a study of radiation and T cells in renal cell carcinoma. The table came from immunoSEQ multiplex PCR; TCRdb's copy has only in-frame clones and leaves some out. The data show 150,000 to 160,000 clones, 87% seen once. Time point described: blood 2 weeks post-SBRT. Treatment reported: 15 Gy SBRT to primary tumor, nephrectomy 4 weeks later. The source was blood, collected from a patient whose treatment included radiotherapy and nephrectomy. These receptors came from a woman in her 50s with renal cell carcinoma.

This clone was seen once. The CDR3 nucleotides are TGTGCCAGCGGGCGGACAGATGAGGAGACCCAGTACTTC. Amino acids: CASGRTDEETQYF. The chain has TRBV11-3 and TRBJ2-5, with a weak D call TRBD1 (6 bases). Germline CDR1 reads SGHNT; CDR2 reads YENEEA. Trimming removed 8 bases at V and 5 bases at J, with 15 bases between. This CDR3 region has 13 residues. Full variable domain (missing parts from reference TRBV11-3 and TRBJ2-5): EAGVVQSPRYKIIEKKQPVAFWCNPISGHNTLYWYLQNLGQGPELLIRYENEEAVDDSQLPKDRFSAERLKGVDSTLKIQPAELGDSAVYLCASGRTDEETQYFGPGTRLLVL.

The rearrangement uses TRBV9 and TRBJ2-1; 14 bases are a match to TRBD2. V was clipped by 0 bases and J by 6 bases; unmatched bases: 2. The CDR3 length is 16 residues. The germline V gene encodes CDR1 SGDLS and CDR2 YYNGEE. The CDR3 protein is CASSVVGTSGGNEQFF. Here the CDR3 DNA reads TGTGCCAGCAGCGTAGTCGGGACTAGCGGGGGCAATGAGCAGTTCTTC.

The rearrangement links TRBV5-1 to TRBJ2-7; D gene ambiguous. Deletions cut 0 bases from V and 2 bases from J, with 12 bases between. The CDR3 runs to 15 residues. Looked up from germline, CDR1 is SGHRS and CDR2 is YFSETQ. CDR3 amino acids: CASSLDGRTTYEQYF. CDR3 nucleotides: TGCGCCAGCAGCTTGGATGGCAGGACCACCTACGAGCAGTACTTC.

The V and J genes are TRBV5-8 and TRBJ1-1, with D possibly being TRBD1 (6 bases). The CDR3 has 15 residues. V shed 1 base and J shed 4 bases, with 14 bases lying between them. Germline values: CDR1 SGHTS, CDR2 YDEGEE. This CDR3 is CASSLMRGPGTEAFF. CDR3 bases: TGTGCCAGCAGCTTGATGCGGGGGCCGGGCACTGAAGCTTTCTTT.

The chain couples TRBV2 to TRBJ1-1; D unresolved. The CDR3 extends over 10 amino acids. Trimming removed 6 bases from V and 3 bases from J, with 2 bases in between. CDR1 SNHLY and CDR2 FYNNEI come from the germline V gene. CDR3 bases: TGTGCCAGCAGGGACACTGAAGCTTTCTTT. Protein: CASRDTEAFF.

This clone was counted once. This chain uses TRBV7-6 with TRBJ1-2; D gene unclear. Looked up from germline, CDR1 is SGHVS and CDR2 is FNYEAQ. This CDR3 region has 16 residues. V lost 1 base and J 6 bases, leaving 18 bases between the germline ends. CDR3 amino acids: CASSLDGVYSWDGYTF. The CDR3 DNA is TGTGCCAGCAGCTTAGATGGCGTATATTCCTGGGATGGCTACACCTTC.

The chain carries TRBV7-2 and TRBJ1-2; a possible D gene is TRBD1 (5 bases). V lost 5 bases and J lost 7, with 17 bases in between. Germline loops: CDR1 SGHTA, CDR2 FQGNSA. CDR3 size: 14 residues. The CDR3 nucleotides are TGTGCCAGCAGCCAAAGAAGGGGTTCGTCTGGCTACACCTTC. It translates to CASSQRRGSSGYTF.

DNA of the CDR3: TGCGCCAGCAGCCCCAGGGTGAATGAGCAGTTCTTC. Protein product: CASSPRVNEQFF. The chain has TRBV5-1 and TRBJ2-1; the D gene is possibly TRBD1 (5 bases). The germline CDR1 and CDR2 sequences are SGHRS and YFSETQ. The CDR3 is made up of 12 amino acids. Trimming removed 4 bases at V and 7 bases at J, with 9 bases between. The entire variable domain, with the rest obtained from reference TRBV5-1 and TRBJ2-1, is as follows: KAGVTQTPRYLIKTRGQQVTLSCSPISGHRSVSWYQQTPGQGLQFLFEYFSETQRNKGNFPGRFSGRQFSNSRSEMNVSTLELGDSALYLCASSPRVNEQFFGPGTRLTVL.

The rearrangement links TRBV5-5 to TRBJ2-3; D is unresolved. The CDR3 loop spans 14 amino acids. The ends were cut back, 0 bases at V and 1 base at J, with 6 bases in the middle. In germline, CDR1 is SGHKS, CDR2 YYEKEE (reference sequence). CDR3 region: CASSLGHRTDTQYF. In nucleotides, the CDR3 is TGTGCCAGCAGCTTGGGACATCGCACAGATACGCAGTATTTT.

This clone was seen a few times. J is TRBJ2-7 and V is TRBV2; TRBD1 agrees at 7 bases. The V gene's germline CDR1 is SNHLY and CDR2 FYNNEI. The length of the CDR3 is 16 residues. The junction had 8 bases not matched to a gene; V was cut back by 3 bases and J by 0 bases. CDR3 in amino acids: CASSETGQPSSYEQYF. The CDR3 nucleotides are TGTGCCAGCAGTGAGACGGGACAGCCGAGCTCCTACGAGCAGTACTTC. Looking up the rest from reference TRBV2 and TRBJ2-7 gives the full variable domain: EPEVTQTPSHQVTQMGQEVILRCVPISNHLYFYWYRQILGQKVEFLVSFYNNEISEKSEIFDDQFSVERPDGSNFTLKIRSTKLEDSAMYFCASSETGQPSSYEQYFGPGTRLTVT.

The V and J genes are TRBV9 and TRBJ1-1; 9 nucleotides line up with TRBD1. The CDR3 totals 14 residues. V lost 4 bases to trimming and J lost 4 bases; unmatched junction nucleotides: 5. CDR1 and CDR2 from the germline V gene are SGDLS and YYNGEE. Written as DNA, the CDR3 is TGTGCCAGCAGCCGGACAGGGGACAGCACTGAAGCTTTCTTT. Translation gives CASSRTGDSTEAFF.

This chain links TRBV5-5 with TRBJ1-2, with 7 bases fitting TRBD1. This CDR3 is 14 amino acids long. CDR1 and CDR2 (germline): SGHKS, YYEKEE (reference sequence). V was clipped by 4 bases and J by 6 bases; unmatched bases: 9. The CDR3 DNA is TGTGCCAGCAGCAGCTCAGGGGGAGGTGATGGCTACACCTTC. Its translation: CASSSSGGGDGYTF.

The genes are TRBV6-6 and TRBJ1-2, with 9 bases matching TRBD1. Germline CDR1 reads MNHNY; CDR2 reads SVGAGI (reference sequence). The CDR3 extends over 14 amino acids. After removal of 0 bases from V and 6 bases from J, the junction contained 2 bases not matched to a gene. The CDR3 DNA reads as TGTGCCAGCAGTTACTCGTGGACAGGGGATGGCTACACCTTC. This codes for CASSYSWTGDGYTF.

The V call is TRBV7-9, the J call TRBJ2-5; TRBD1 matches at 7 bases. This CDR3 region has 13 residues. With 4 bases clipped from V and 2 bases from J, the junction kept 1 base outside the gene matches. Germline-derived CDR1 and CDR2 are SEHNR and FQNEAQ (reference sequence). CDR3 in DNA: TGTGCCAGCAGCTGGGGACAGCAAGAGACCCAGTACTTC. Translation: CASSWGQQETQYF. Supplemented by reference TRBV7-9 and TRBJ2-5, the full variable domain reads DTGVSQNPRHKITKRGQNVTFRCDPISEHNRLYWYRQTLGQGPEFLTYFQNEAQLEKSRLLSDRFSAERPKGSFSTLEIQRTEQGDSAMYLCASSWGQQETQYFGPGTRLLVL.

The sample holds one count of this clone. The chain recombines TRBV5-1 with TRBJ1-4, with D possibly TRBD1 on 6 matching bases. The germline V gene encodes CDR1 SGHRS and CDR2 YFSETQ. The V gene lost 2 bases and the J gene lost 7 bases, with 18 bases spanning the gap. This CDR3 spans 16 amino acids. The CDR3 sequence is CASSLQAQGTGEKLFF. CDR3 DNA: TGCGCCAGCAGCTTACAGGCACAGGGTACTGGTGAAAAACTGTTTTTT.

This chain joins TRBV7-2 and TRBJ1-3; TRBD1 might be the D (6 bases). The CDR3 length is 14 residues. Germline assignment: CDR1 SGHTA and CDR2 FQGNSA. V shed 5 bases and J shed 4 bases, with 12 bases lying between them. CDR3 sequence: CASSQQGWGNTIYF. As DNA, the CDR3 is TGTGCCAGCAGCCAGCAGGGGTGGGGAAACACCATATATTTT.

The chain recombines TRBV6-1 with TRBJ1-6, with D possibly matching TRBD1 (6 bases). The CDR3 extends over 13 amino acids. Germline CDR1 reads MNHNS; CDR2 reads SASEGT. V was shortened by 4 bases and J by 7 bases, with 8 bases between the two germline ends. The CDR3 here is CASSAQGNSPLHF. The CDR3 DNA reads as TGTGCCAGCAGTGCACAGGGAAATTCACCCCTCCACTTT.

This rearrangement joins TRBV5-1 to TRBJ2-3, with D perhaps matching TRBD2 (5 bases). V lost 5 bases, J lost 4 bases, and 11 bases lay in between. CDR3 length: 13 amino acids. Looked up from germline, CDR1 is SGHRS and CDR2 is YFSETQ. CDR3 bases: TGCGCCAGCAGACGGCTAGCAGCAGATACGCAGTATTTT. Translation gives CASRRLAADTQYF.